Sequencing of this T cell receptor beta chain was carried out in a study of T cell changes during pregnancy in multiple sclerosis. The J segment lost 4 bases and the V segment lost 8 bases, leaving 13 bases of the junction unmatched. CDR3 size: 14 residues. Germline V lookup: CDR1 SQVTM, CDR2 ANQGSEA. The protocol was immunoSEQ multiplex PCR, while the TCRdb copy is restricted to in-frame clones and leaves out a portion. This table has approximately 44,000 clones, more than 85% appearing once. This receptor was identified in a female donor in good health, enrolled as a control in a pregnancy study. Sequencing used CD4+ T cells from peripheral blood mononuclear cells, obtained in the second trimester of pregnancy. The V call is TRBV29-1, the J call TRBJ1-1; 7 nucleotides align to TRBD1. The DNA for the CDR3 is TGCAGCCCCACCAGGACAGGAAAGGGCACTGAAGCTTTCTTT. The encoded protein is CSPTRTGKGTEAFF.